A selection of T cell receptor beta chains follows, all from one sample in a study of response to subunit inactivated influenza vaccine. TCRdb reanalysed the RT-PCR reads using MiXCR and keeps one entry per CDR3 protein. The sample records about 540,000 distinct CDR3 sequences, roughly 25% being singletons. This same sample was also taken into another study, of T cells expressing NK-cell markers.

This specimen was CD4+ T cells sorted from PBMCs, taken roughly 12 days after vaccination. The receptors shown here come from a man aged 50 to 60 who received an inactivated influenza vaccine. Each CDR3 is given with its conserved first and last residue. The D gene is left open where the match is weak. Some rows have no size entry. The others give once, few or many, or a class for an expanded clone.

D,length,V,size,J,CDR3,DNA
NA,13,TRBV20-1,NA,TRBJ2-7,CSARVASRYEQYF,TGCAGTGCTAGAGTGGCTAGCCGGTACGAGCAGTACTTC
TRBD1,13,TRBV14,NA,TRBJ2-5,CASSDRQGKTQYF,TGTGCCAGCAGCGATCGACAGGGAAAGACCCAGTACTTC
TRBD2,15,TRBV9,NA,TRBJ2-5,CASSVRLAGGETQYF,TGTGCCAGCAGCGTTCGACTAGCGGGGGGTGAGACCCAGTACTTC
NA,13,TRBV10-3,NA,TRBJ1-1,CAISALVNTEAFF,TGTGCCATCAGTGCACTAGTGAACACTGAAGCTTTCTTT
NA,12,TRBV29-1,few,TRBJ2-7,CSVKLATHEQYF,TGCAGCGTTAAATTGGCAACACACGAGCAGTACTTC
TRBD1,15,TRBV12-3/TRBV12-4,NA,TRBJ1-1,CASSPPRGWGTEAFF,TGTGCCAGCAGTCCCCCCAGGGGGTGGGGCACTGAAGCTTTCTTT
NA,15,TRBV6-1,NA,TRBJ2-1,CASSEATGSYNEQFF,TGTGCCAGCAGTGAAGCTACAGGGTCCTACAATGAGCAGTTCTTC
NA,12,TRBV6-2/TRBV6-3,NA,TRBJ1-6,CASSDDNSPLHF,TGTGCCAGCAGTGACGATAATTCACCCCTCCACTTT
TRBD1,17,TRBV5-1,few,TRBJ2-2,CASSLGDRATNTGELFF,TGCGCCAGCAGCTTGGGGGACAGGGCAACCAACACCGGGGAGCTGTTTTTT
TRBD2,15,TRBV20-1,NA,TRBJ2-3,CSARTSGGPTDTQYF,TGCAGTGCGAGGACTAGCGGGGGCCCGACAGATACGCAGTATTTT
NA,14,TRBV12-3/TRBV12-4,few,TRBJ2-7,CASRGTGRNYEQYF,TGTGCCAGCCGCGGAACGGGACGCAACTACGAGCAGTACTTC
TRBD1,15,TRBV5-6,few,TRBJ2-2,CASSWGQSNTGELFF,TGTGCCAGCAGCTGGGGACAGTCCAACACCGGGGAGCTGTTTTTT
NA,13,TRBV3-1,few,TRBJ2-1,CASVTGPGNEQFF,TGTGCCAGCGTCACGGGTCCCGGGAATGAGCAGTTCTTC
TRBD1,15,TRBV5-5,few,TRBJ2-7,CASRRDRGSSYEQYF,TGTGCCAGCAGACGGGACAGGGGAAGCTCCTACGAGCAGTACTTC
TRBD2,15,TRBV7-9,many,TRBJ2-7,CASSLVGDYGYEQYF,TGTGCCAGCAGCTTAGTTGGGGACTACGGCTACGAGCAGTACTTC
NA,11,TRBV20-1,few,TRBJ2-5,CSATGEETQYF,TGCAGTGCTACGGGGGAAGAGACCCAGTACTTC
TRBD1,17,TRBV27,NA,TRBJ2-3,CASRRGSRGLSTDTQYF,TGTGCCAGCAGAAGAGGATCCAGGGGGCTTAGCACAGATACGCAGTATTTT
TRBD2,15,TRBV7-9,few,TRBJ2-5,CASSLSGGVRETQYF,TGTGCCAGCAGCTTATCGGGGGGAGTAAGAGAGACCCAGTACTTC
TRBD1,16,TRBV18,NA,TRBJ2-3,CASSQRSGTGSDTQYF,TGTGCCAGCTCACAGCGGTCCGGGACAGGGAGTGATACGCAGTATTTT
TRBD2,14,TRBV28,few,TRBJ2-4,CASSLGGAFGIQYF,TGTGCCAGCAGTTTGGGAGGGGCGTTCGGCATTCAGTACTTC
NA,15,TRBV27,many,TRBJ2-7,CASKWDAGSNYEQYF,TGTGCCAGCAAATGGGACGCGGGGTCGAACTACGAGCAGTACTTC
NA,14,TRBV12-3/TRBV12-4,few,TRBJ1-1,CASSRRKLNTEAFF,TGTGCCAGCAGCAGACGGAAACTGAACACTGAAGCTTTCTTT
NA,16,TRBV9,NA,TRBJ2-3,CASSVGAGGNTDTQYF,TGTGCCAGCAGCGTAGGGGCAGGGGGGAACACAGATACGCAGTATTTT
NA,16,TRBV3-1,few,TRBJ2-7,CASSQVLGVVSYEQYF,TGTGCCAGCAGCCAAGTTTTAGGGGTGGTCTCCTACGAGCAGTACTTC
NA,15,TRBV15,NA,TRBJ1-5,CATSRDPRPEEPQHF,TGTGCCACCAGCAGAGATCCACGGCCGGAAGAGCCCCAGCATTTT
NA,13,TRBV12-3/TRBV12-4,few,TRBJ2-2,CASSFVQAGELFF,TGTGCCAGCAGTTTCGTGCAAGCCGGGGAGCTGTTTTTT
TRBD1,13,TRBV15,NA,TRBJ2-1,CATSRTGYNEQFF,TGTGCCACCAGCAGGACAGGGTACAATGAGCAGTTCTTC
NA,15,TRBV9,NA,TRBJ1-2,CASSVEGQGRYGYTF,TGTGCCAGCAGCGTAGAGGGGCAGGGGAGATACGGCTACACCTTC
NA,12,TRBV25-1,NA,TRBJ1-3,CASRTPGNTIYF,TGTGCCAGCAGGACCCCTGGAAACACCATATATTTT
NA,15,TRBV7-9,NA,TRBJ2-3,CASSLRRQRTDKQYF,TGTGCCAGCAGCTTAAGGCGGCAGCGCACAGATAAGCAGTATTTT
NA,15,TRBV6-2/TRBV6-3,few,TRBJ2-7,CASRQTGTGEYEQYF,TGTGCCAGCAGGCAGACCGGGACTGGAGAATACGAGCAGTACTTC
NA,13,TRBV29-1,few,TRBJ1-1,CSVDGRLNTEAFF,TGCAGCGTTGATGGCAGGTTGAACACTGAAGCTTTCTTT
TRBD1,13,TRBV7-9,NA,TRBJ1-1,CATRGTGVTEAFF,TGTGCCACCCGAGGGACAGGGGTTACTGAAGCTTTCTTT
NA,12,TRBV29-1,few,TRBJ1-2,CSVADGRYGYTF,TGCAGCGTTGCGGACGGGAGGTATGGCTACACCTTC
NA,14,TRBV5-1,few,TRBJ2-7,CASSENSASYEQYF,TGCGCCAGCAGCGAAAACAGTGCCTCCTACGAGCAGTACTTC
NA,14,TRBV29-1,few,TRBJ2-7,CSVELVTGLSGQYF,TGCAGCGTTGAATTGGTGACAGGCCTCTCAGGGCAGTACTTC
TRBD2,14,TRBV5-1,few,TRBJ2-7,CASSLPLAGAEQYF,TGCGCCAGCAGCTTGCCACTAGCGGGAGCCGAGCAGTACTTC
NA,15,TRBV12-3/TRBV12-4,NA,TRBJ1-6,CASSFPAGVGSPLHF,TGTGCCAGCAGTTTTCCCGCAGGGGTTGGTTCACCCCTCCACTTT
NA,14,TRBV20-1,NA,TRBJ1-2,CSASMPGGNYGYTF,TGCAGTGCTAGTATGCCAGGAGGGAACTATGGCTACACCTTC
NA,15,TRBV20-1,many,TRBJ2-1,CSAAVGTDSYNEQFF,TGCAGTGCTGCTGTAGGGACCGACTCTTACAATGAGCAGTTCTTC
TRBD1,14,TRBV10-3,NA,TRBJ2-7,CAISWGQASYEQYF,TGTGCCATCAGCTGGGGACAGGCCTCCTACGAGCAGTACTTC
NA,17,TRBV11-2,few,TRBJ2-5,CASSPLLWVRGQETQYF,TGTGCCAGCAGCCCACTCCTCTGGGTTAGGGGGCAAGAGACCCAGTACTTC
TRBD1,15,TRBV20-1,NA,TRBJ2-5,CSARDWGQVQETQYF,TGCAGTGCTAGAGATTGGGGACAGGTTCAAGAGACCCAGTACTTC
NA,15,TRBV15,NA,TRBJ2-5,CATSSRVSKEETQYF,TGTGCCACCAGCAGCAGGGTTTCAAAGGAAGAGACCCAGTACTTC
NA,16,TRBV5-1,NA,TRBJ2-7,CASSRPGGMASYEQYF,TGCGCCAGCAGCCGCCCCGGGGGAATGGCCTCCTACGAGCAGTACTTC
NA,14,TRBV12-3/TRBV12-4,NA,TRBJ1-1,CASSNQVLGTEAFF,TGTGCCAGCAGTAATCAGGTGCTGGGCACTGAAGCTTTCTTT
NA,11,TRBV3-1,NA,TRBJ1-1,CASSQGTSAFF,TGTGCCAGCAGCCAAGGGACGTCAGCTTTCTTT
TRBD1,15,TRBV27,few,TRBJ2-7,CASSIGTGVVYEQYF,TGTGCCAGCAGTATTGGGACAGGGGTGGTATACGAGCAGTACTTC
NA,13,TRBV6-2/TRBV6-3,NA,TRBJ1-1,CASSYRRGVEAFF,TGTGCCAGCAGTTACCGCCGCGGGGTTGAAGCTTTCTTT
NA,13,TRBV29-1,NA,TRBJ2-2,CSAGQGSTGELFF,TGCAGCGCCGGTCAGGGTAGCACCGGGGAGCTGTTTTTT
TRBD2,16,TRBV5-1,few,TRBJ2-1,CASSYLQGTSGREQFF,TGCGCCAGCAGCTACCTACAGGGTACTAGCGGGAGGGAGCAGTTCTTC
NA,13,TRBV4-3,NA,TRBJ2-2,CASSQERSWELFF,TGCGCCAGCAGCCAAGAGAGGAGTTGGGAGCTGTTTTTT
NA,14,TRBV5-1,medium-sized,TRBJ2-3,CASSLEQGSDTQYF,TGCGCCAGCAGCTTGGAGCAGGGATCAGATACGCAGTATTTT
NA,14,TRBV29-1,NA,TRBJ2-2,CSVGGVENTGELFF,TGCAGCGTTGGTGGGGTAGAGAACACCGGGGAGCTGTTTTTT
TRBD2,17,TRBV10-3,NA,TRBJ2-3,CAISGTSGGTSTDTQYF,TGTGCCATCAGTGGAACTAGCGGGGGAACTAGCACAGATACGCAGTATTTT
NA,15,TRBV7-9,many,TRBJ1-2,CASSFPHREAYGYTF,TGTGCCAGCAGCTTCCCCCACAGAGAAGCCTATGGCTACACCTTC
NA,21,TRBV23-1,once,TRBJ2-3,CASSHPRQGITCGGSTDTQYF,TGCGCCAGCAGTCATCCCCGACAGGGGATTACTTGCGGGGGAAGCACAGATACGCAGTATTTT